The clone carrying this T cell receptor beta chain was detected many times. The sample belongs to a study of identical twins. This CDR3 contains 13 residues. The V and J ends lost 2 bases and 8 bases, in that order; junction bases with no gene match: 1. The germline V gene has CDR1 LGHNA and CDR2 YSLEER. TCRdb fed the 5' RACE reads into MiXCR, producing one record per CDR3 protein. The table shows a few hundred thousand distinct CDR3 sequences, with 13% to 15% occurring only once. This sample also belongs to another study, concerning yellow fever vaccine responses in identical twins.

This chain connects TRBV4-3 to TRBJ2-1, with 9 bases fitting TRBD1. Sequencing was performed on CD4+ T cells sorted from blood. The clonotype originates from a woman between 18 and 29 years old in good health. The CDR3 is CASSQRQGDEQFF. The CDR3 DNA reads as TGCGCCAGCAGCCAAAGACAGGGGGATGAGCAGTTCTTC.